These T cell receptor beta chains were read from a single sample in a study of control samples from healthy donors and cancer patients. Sequencing was performed with immunoSEQ multiplex PCR; in TCRdb, only in-frame clones are kept and a portion is missing. The sample gives over 80,000 clones, over 60% of which show up once; about 11% is in the top ten. The specimen was blood. These receptors were obtained from a woman in her twenties or thirties in good health. Each CDR3 is given with its conserved first and last residue. A D gene is named only where the DNA matches it firmly. Rows may omit the clone size; those that give it use once, few, many or a size class.

d_call cdr3_length j_call v_call clone_size cdr3_aa cdr3_nt
. 13 TRBJ1-1 TRBV4-2 . CASSRDPGAEAFF TGTGCCAGCAGCCGAGATCCCGGAGCTGAAGCTTTCTTT
TRBD1 14 TRBJ1-3 TRBV10-1 few CASTADRAGNTIYF TGCGCCAGCACCGCGGACAGGGCGGGAAACACCATATATTTT
TRBD1 14 TRBJ1-2 TRBV24-1 . CATRGGQGAGGYTF TGTGCCACCAGGGGGGGACAGGGGGCGGGTGGCTACACCTTC
TRBD2 16 TRBJ2-3 TRBV6-5 . CASSYSGLGATDTQYF TGTGCCAGCAGTTACTCGGGACTAGGGGCCACAGATACGCAGTATTTT
TRBD2 15 TRBJ2-3 TRBV9 . CASSVGGGGTDTQYF TGTGCCAGCAGCGTCGGCGGGGGGGGCACAGATACGCAGTATTTT
. 15 TRBJ2-1 TRBV5-1 . CASSLIQSSYNEQFF TGCGCCAGCAGCTTGATCCAGAGCTCCTACAATGAGCAGTTCTTC
. 14 TRBJ2-1 TRBV7-2 . CASSLDRVVNEQFF TGTGCCAGCAGCTTAGACAGGGTGGTCAATGAGCAGTTCTTC
. 14 TRBJ1-6 TRBV6-1 . CASSEAGHNSPLHF TGTGCCAGCAGTGAAGCAGGACATAATTCACCCCTCCACTTT
. 14 TRBJ1-2 TRBV7-2 once CASSPAPRRHGYTF TGTGCCAGCAGCCCGGCGCCCCGGAGGCATGGCTACACCTTC
TRBD1 15 TRBJ1-1 TRBV7-6 . CASRRDQGERAEAFF TGTGCCAGCAGACGAGACCAGGGGGAGCGGGCTGAAGCTTTCTTT
TRBD2 14 TRBJ2-5 TRBV9 . CASSLSGGEETQYF TGTGCCAGCAGCCTTAGCGGGGGGGAAGAGACCCAGTACTTC
. 15 TRBJ2-1 TRBV6-5 . CASSYSNPRVGEQFF TGTGCCAGCAGTTACTCGAACCCCCGCGTGGGTGAGCAGTTCTTC
TRBD2 16 TRBJ2-3 TRBV3-1/TRBV3-2 . CASSQAPAGVTDTQYF TGTGCCAGCAGCCAAGCACCGGCGGGGGTCACAGATACGCAGTATTTT
. 15 TRBJ1-1 TRBV9 . CASSVSPRMNTEAFF TGTGCCAGCAGCGTATCGCCGCGGATGAACACTGAAGCTTTCTTT
TRBD1 16 TRBJ2-5 TRBV19 . CASSISRTGGKETQYF TGTGCCAGTAGTATCTCTCGGACAGGGGGTAAAGAGACCCAGTACTTC
. 14 TRBJ1-5 TRBV15 . CATASRGGNQPQHF TGTGCCACCGCAAGCAGGGGAGGCAACCAGCCCCAGCATTTT
. 13 TRBJ1-1 TRBV12-3/TRBV12-4 . CATRWAAGVEAFF TGTGCCACTCGTTGGGCGGCCGGGGTTGAAGCTTTCTTT
. 15 TRBJ2-1 TRBV9 . CASSVGRLHSNEQFF TGTGCCAGCAGCGTAGGCAGGTTGCACAGCAATGAGCAGTTCTTC
. 16 TRBJ2-7 TRBV19 . CASSRRSLATPYEQYF TGTGCCAGTAGTAGGCGATCCCTAGCTACCCCCTACGAGCAGTACTTC
TRBD1 16 TRBJ1-2 TRBV6-5 . CASSYSWDRIIYGYTF TGTGCCAGCAGTTACTCGTGGGACAGGATCATCTATGGCTACACCTTC
TRBD1 15 TRBJ2-3 TRBV30 . CAWSRQGTSTDTQYF TGTGCCTGGAGCCGACAGGGGACAAGCACAGATACGCAGTATTTT
. 12 TRBJ2-7 TRBV30 . CAWSNRPYEQYF TGTGCCTGGAGTAATAGACCCTACGAGCAGTACTTC
TRBD1 14 TRBJ1-5 TRBV29-1 . CSVAGTGKDQPQHF TGCAGCGTTGCCGGGACAGGGAAAGATCAGCCCCAGCATTTT
. 15 TRBJ1-4 TRBV6-5 . CASSYLGGAGEKLFF TGTGCCAGCAGTTACTTGGGGGGCGCCGGTGAAAAACTGTTTTTT
TRBD2 18 TRBJ2-6 TRBV18 . CASSMISGLISGANVLTF TGTGCCAGCTCAATGATTAGCGGGCTAATCTCTGGGGCCAACGTCCTGACTTTC
. 14 TRBJ2-3 TRBV5-5 . CASSLGWTRDTQYF TGTGCCAGCAGCTTGGGATGGACGAGGGATACGCAGTATTTT
TRBD2 15 TRBJ2-2 TRBV27 . CASSRLAGNTGELFF TGTGCCAGCAGCAGACTAGCGGGGAACACCGGGGAGCTGTTTTTT
. 14 TRBJ1-2 TRBV19 . CASSALGDGYGYTF TGTGCCAGTAGTGCCCTCGGGGATGGGTATGGCTACACCTTC
. 13 TRBJ2-1 TRBV14 . CASSQGRGSEQFF TGTGCCAGCAGCCAAGGTCGGGGGAGCGAGCAGTTCTTC
. 12 TRBJ2-3 TRBV9 . CASSRLVDTQYF TGTGCCAGCAGCAGATTGGTGGATACGCAGTATTTT
TRBD2 14 TRBJ2-7 TRBV19 . CASSMGGSSYEQYF TGTGCCAGTAGTATGGGGGGGAGCTCCTACGAGCAGTACTTC
. 13 TRBJ2-7 TRBV4-1 . CASSQGGPYEQYF TGCGCCAGCAGCCAGGGGGGCCCTTACGAGCAGTACTTC
. 14 TRBJ2-1 TRBV11-3 . CASSLDAQGYEQFF TGTGCCAGCAGCTTAGATGCCCAAGGCTATGAGCAGTTCTTC
. 13 TRBJ1-2 TRBV7-9 . CASSLGTSNGYTF TGTGCCAGCAGCCTAGGGACGTCGAATGGCTACACCTTC
. 14 TRBJ1-2 TRBV4-2 few CASSQETGNYGYTF TGTGCCAGCAGCCAGGAAACAGGGAACTATGGCTACACCTTC
. 16 TRBJ1-6 TRBV4-1 . CASSQVVVVNNSPLHF TGCGCCAGCAGCCAAGTGGTGGTCGTCAATAATTCACCCCTCCACTTT
TRBD2 15 TRBJ2-5 TRBV2 . CASSERASGGETQYF TGTGCCAGCAGTGAACGTGCTAGCGGGGGTGAGACCCAGTACTTC
. 13 TRBJ1-3 TRBV12-3/TRBV12-4 . CASSFRSGNTIYF TGTGCCAGCAGTTTCAGGTCTGGAAACACCATATATTTT
. 12 TRBJ1-2 TRBV19 few CASSLAYYGYTF TGTGCCAGTAGTTTGGCATACTATGGCTACACCTTC
TRBD2 15 TRBJ2-1 TRBV10-1 few CASSDLAGVGNEQFF TGCGCCAGCAGTGATCTAGCGGGGGTTGGCAATGAGCAGTTCTTC